This T cell receptor (beta chain) was obtained from a study of a mutant IDH1 vaccine in newly diagnosed glioma (dated by TCRdb to the early 2020s). About the investigation overall: Eight vaccinations were administered to patients in weeks 1, 3, 5, 7, 11, 15, 19 and 23, corresponding to visits V03 through V10. Vaccination started 4-6 weeks after radiotherapy alone, or was given together with temozolomide cycles in the groups whose treatment included chemotherapy. Of the roughly 30 treated patients, around 62% were male and about 40% were female, and a mean age of 40.4 years was recorded. Prior to enrollment, patients had been given standard therapy consisting of radiotherapy alone, temozolomide alone, or radiochemotherapy with temozolomide, with the combination given to most patients. Peripheral blood was drawn at six visits: V03 (baseline), V05, V07, V10, V12 and V13. Longitudinal TCRB deep sequencing was performed for some 25 treated patients wherever samples were available for exploratory analyses.

Library prep was done by the immunoSEQ multiplex PCR assay. Rearranged TCR beta chain sequences were amplified using the hsTCRB Kit according to the manufacturer's protocol. An Illumina MiSeq was used to sequence the TCRB libraries. In the paper's pipeline: Demultiplexing, trimming and gene mapping were performed with the kit vendor's proprietary platform. Drawn from immuneACCESS, this table holds only the in-frame rearrangements with V and J called that TCRdb kept. Clones are partly lost; checked studies trace under half to an unresolved V gene and leave the rest unexplained. That table gives V, J and clone size, and the DNA gave D and trimming. For this sample there are approximately 64,000 clones; 70% to 85% appear just once. The ten biggest clones cover approximately 9.5% of the sample. The time point label of this sample denotes: week 11, during vaccination. A 20-mer mutant IDH1 peptide at 300 micrograms in Montanide made up each vaccine dose, which was injected subcutaneously together with topical imiquimod. The donors had newly diagnosed IDH1-mutant astrocytomas of WHO grade 3 or 4 that showed loss of nuclear ATRX. The samples were drawn from NOA16, a multicentre, single-arm, open-label phase I trial in Germany that tested a mutant IDH1 peptide vaccine in humans for the first time. Genomic DNA for TCRB sequencing was extracted from EDTA blood using the DNeasy Blood and Tissue Kit.

The research as a whole found: It was noted by the authors that analyses of patient blood samples could not be reproduced owing to sample limitations. Across multiple MHC alleles, vaccine-induced immune responses were seen in 93.3% of patients. Selection of PBMC samples for TCRB deep sequencing was based on availability. Changes in the top peripheral T cell clonotypes picked up by TCRB sequencing did not appear to be linked to pseudoprogression.

The CDR3 starts with the cysteine, ends with the phenylalanine, and has 15 residues. Just the 45-base CDR3 DNA is kept, in frame starting at base 1. CDR1 and CDR2, looked up from the germline V gene, are LGHNA and YNFKEQ. V and J are trimmed by 2 bases and 6 bases, and the gene matches miss 6 bases of the junction. This clone appeared a few times. Which antigen it targets is not known. No much larger clonotype is one base removed from it; base qualities were not supplied. This clonotype was sampled from a woman aged 45-60 years with glioma. Sequences were derived from PBMCs, sampled from a glioma patient whose treatment included an IDH1 peptide vaccine. The chain employs TRBV4-2 and TRBJ2-1; 8 nucleotides in the junction match TRBD2. The CDR3 protein sequence reads: CASSQSGLVSNEQFF. The DNA is TGTGCCAGCAGCCAATCGGGACTAGTTAGCAATGAGCAGTTCTTC.